This record looks at one T cell receptor (beta chain) sequence and its context. Its antigen is unknown. Trimming shortened V by 0 bases and J by 0 bases, and 12 bases separated the two germline ends. The CDR3 covers 17 residues. Germline assignment: CDR1 LGHNA and CDR2 YNFKEQ. The primer mix had 60 Vbeta and 13 Jbeta primers. Data came from immunoSEQ multiplex PCR; TCRdb stores just in-frame clones and leaves some out. The sample records 200,000 to 250,000 clones, over 80% being singletons. The data were taken from a study of cytomegalovirus exposure and HLA in healthy donors. Study results and limitations: V- and J-gene trimming of TCR beta was linked (in a later analysis) to a missense DCLRE1C variant. Sequencing depth across donors, presence/absence analyses assumed, was roughly uniform. In vitro work confirmed that a few CMV-associated chains recognize CMV antigens.

This sequence was found in a boy younger than 10 in good health and CMV-seronegative. This chain joins TRBV4-2 and TRBJ1-3; D gene unclear. Sequenced: PBMCs. The CDR3 nucleotides are TGTGCCAGCAGCCAAGATTTTTCCTGGAGCTCTGGAAACACCATATATTTT. The encoded protein is CASSQDFSWSSGNTIYF.